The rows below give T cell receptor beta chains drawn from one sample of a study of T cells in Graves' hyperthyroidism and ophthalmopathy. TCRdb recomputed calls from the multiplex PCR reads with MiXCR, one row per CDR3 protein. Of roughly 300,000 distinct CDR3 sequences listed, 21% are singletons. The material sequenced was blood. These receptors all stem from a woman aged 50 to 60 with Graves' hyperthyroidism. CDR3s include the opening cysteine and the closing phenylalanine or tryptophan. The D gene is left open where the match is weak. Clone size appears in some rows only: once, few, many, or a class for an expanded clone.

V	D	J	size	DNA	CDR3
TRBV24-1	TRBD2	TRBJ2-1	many	TGTGCCACCAGTGATTCCATAGCGGGGGCACCTTACAATGAGCAGTTCTTC	CATSDSIAGAPYNEQFF
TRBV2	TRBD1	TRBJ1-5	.	TGTGCCAGCAGGGGACAGACGGCAAGCAATCAGCCCCAGCATTTT	CASRGQTASNQPQHF
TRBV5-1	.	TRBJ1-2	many	TGCGCCAGCAGCCCCCAGGGGTCCAATTGGGATGGCTACACCTTC	CASSPQGSNWDGYTF
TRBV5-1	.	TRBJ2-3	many	TGCGCCAGCAGCGACGGACTGGCTCCTTGGACAGATACGCAGTATTTT	CASSDGLAPWTDTQYF
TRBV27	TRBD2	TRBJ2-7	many	TGTGCCAGCAGTTCATCGGGGACTAGCGGGATGCAGCAGTACTTC	CASSSSGTSGMQQYF
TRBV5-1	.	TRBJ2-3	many	TGCGCCAGCAGCTTGGCCTTGGGGGCGGCAGATACGCAGTATTTT	CASSLALGAADTQYF
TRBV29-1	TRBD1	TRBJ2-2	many	TGCAGCGTTGACTCCGGGACAGAGAACACCGGGGAGCTGTTTTTT	CSVDSGTENTGELFF
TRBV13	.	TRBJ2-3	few	TGTGCCAGCAGCCTTAGGACCGCTACAGATACGCAGTATTTT	CASSLRTATDTQYF
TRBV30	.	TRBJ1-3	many	TGTGCCTGTCTTCGAAACACCATATATTTT	CACLRNTIYF
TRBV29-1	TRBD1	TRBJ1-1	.	TGCAGCGTTGGTCCCAGGACAGGGCCTTCTGAAGCTTTCTTT	CSVGPRTGPSEAFF
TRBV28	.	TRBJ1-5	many	TGTGCCAGCAGTTTCCGGACAGTCGGTGGCAATCAGCCCCAGCATTTT	CASSFRTVGGNQPQHF
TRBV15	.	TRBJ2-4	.	TGTGCCACCAGCATCGGGTCAAAAAACATTCAGTACTTC	CATSIGSKNIQYF
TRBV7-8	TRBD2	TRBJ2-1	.	TGTGCCAGCAGCTTAGTTTTGGTACTAGCGAATAACAATGAGCAGTTCTTC	CASSLVLVLANNNEQFF
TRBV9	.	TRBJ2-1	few	TGTGCCAGCAGTACCCTGCAGGGAATGTTCGAGGAGCAGTTCTTC	CASSTLQGMFEEQFF
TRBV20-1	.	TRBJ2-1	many	TGCAGTGCTAGAGGACAAGCCCGGTGGTACAATGAGCAGTTCTTC	CSARGQARWYNEQFF
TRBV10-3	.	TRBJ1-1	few	TGTGCCATCAGAACATTAATGAACACTGAAGCTTTCTTT	CAIRTLMNTEAFF
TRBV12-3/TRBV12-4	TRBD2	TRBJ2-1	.	TGTGCCAGCAGTTCAACTAGCGGGGGCTCCAATGAGCAGTTCTTC	CASSSTSGGSNEQFF
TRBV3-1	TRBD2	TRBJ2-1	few	TGTGCCAGCAGCCAAGTGGGCGGGAGCTCCTACAATGAGCAGTTCTTC	CASSQVGGSSYNEQFF
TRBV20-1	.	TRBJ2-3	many	TGCAGTGCTAGAGGTGAAAACACAGATACGCAGTATTTT	CSARGENTDTQYF
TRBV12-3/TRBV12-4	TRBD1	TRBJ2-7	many	TGTGCCAGCAGTTACGGGACAGGCCCCTACGAGCAGTACTTC	CASSYGTGPYEQYF
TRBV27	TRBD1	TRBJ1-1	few	TGTGCCTTTCCTTCCGACAGGGTTCCTGAAGCTTTCTTT	CAFPSDRVPEAFF
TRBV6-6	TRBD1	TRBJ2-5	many	TGTGCCAGCAGTTACGGGACAGGGAGAACCCAAGAGACCCAGTACTTC	CASSYGTGRTQETQYF
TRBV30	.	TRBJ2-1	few	TGTGCCTGGGGCTTTTCCAATGAGCAGTTCTTC	CAWGFSNEQFF
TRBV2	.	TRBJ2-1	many	TGTGCCAGCAGAAGACAGATGCACAATGAGCAGTTCTTC	CASRRQMHNEQFF
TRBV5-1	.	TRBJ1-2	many	TGCGCCAGCAGCTTCGGAGGGTTTGACTATGGCTACACCTTC	CASSFGGFDYGYTF
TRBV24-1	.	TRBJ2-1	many	TGTGCCACCAGTGACCGCCAAATCGGCTACAATGAGCAGTTCTTC	CATSDRQIGYNEQFF
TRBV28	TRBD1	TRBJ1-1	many	TGTGCCAGTCCCGGGACAGTTGGCACTGAAGCTTTCTTT	CASPGTVGTEAFF
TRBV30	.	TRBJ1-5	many	TGTGCCTGCTCAAGGACAAATCAGCCCCAGCATTTT	CACSRTNQPQHF
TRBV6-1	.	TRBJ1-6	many	TGTGCCAGCAGTTCGAACCAGGGGAATAATTCACCCCTCCACTTT	CASSSNQGNNSPLHF
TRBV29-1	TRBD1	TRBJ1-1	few	TGCAGCGCTCCTGGACAGGGGATGAACACTGAAGCTTTCTTT	CSAPGQGMNTEAFF
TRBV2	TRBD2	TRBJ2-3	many	TGTGCCAGCACCTCGGGTGGACTAGCGGGGGGAACAGATACGCAGTATTTT	CASTSGGLAGGTDTQYF
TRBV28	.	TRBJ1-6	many	TGTGCCAGCAGTTTTACCGGATCGAGTTCACCCCTCCACTTT	CASSFTGSSSPLHF
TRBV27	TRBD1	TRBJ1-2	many	TGTGCCAGCAGTCCGACAGGGGGCGCGTATGGCTACACCTTC	CASSPTGGAYGYTF
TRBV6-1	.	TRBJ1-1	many	TGTGCCAGCAGTTATGGAGGCCAGGTTCTCACTGAAGCTTTCTTT	CASSYGGQVLTEAFF
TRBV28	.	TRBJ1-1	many	TGTGCCAGCAGTCCGGGGGGCCCCGGCCTGAACACTGAAGCTTTCTTT	CASSPGGPGLNTEAFF
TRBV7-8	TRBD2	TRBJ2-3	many	TGTGCCAGCAGCTTTCAGGCGGGAGGGAGTAGCACAGATACGCAGTATTTT	CASSFQAGGSSTDTQYF
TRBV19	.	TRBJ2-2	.	TGTGCCAGTAGTATTCCCCAGGGGCCCCCCGGGGAGCTGTTTTTT	CASSIPQGPPGELFF
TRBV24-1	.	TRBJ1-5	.	TGTGCCACCAGTGATCCCCGGGCCCGAGGCGGGGGCAATCAGCCCCAGCATTTT	CATSDPRARGGGNQPQHF
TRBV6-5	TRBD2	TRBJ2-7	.	TGTGCCAGCACTTCGGCGGGACTAGCGGGAGGCGGGATCTACGAGCAGTACTTC	CASTSAGLAGGGIYEQYF
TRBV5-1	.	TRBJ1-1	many	TGCGCCAGCAGCTTGGGTGTCCCTTCCCTGGGAAACACTGAAGCTTTCTTT	CASSLGVPSLGNTEAFF
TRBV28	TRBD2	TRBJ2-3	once	TGTGCCAGCAGCTCCGGGACTAGCGGGAGGGAGAAAGATACGCAGTATTTT	CASSSGTSGREKDTQYF